The 28 T cell receptor beta chains given below trace back to one sample, sequenced in a study of T cell responses to AZD1222 COVID-19 vaccine. Sequenced by immunoSEQ multiplex PCR; TCRdb stores in-frame clones only, minus some. The repertoire includes under 200,000 clones, almost 95% of them detected once, and 7.5% to 9.5% sits in the top ten. This sample comprised peripheral blood, obtained on day 0 of AZD1222 vaccination. The source of these receptors is an adult in good health.

The genes are TRBV20-1 and TRBJ2-7; D is unresolved. CDR3 size: 11 residues. The V end lost 2 bases, the J end lost 0 bases, and 2 bases lay between the germline ends. Germline V CDR1 and CDR2: DFQATT, SNEGSKA (reference sequence). The chain's CDR3 is CSARSSYEQYF. The DNA of the CDR3 is TGCAGTGCTAGATCCTCCTACGAGCAGTACTTC.

This chain uses TRBV21-1 with TRBJ2-5; the DNA was not used to check the table's D call, TRBD2. TRBV21-1 is described as a pseudogene. This CDR3 comprises 14 residues. The DNA for the CDR3 is TGTGCCAGCAGCAAAGCCCTACCGGGGGAGACCCAGTACTTC. Its translation: CASSKALPGETQYF.

This chain joins TRBV4-2 and TRBJ2-1; the match to TRBD2 covers 10 bases. Germline CDR1 and CDR2: LGHNA and YNFKEQ. V gave up 0 bases and J gave up 7 bases; unmatched junction bases: 3. This CDR3 is 15 amino acids long. CDR3 bases: TGTGCCAGCAGCCAAGAAATAGCGGGGGGTAATGAGCAGTTCTTC. It yields the protein CASSQEIAGGNEQFF.

V and J are TRBV7-8 and TRBJ2-7; 11 nucleotides agree with TRBD2. The CDR3 spans 16 residues. Germline loops: CDR1 SGHVS, CDR2 FQNEAQ. Trimming took 4 bases from V and 4 from J; bases not matched to a gene: 9. The chain's CDR3 is CASSSPGLAGGYEQYF. As DNA, the CDR3 is TGTGCCAGCAGCTCCCCGGGGCTAGCGGGAGGTTACGAGCAGTACTTC. Filled out from reference TRBV7-8 and TRBJ2-7, the complete variable domain reads GAGVSQSPRYKVAKRGQDVALRCDPISGHVSLFWYQQALGQGPEFLTYFQNEAQLDKSGLPSDRFFAERPEGSVSTLKIQRTQQEDSAVYLCASSSPGLAGGYEQYFGPGTRLTVT.

V and J are TRBV6-5 and TRBJ1-2; no definite D call. In germline, CDR1 is MNHEY, CDR2 SVGAGI. The CDR3 has 13 residues. V gave up 6 bases and J gave up 5 bases, with 13 bases separating them. The CDR3 is CASSLVPVYGYTF. DNA for the CDR3: TGTGCCAGCAGCTTAGTTCCAGTGTATGGCTACACCTTC.

This chain links TRBV12-3 or TRBV12-4 with TRBJ2-1; tentatively, D is TRBD2 (5 bases). This CDR3 region has 11 residues. The V end lost 5 bases, the J end lost 7 bases, and 6 bases lay between the germline ends. CDR3 protein: CASSRENEQFF. For the CDR3, the DNA is TGTGCCAGCAGTAGGGAGAATGAGCAGTTCTTC.

Details on this clone: Different DNA sequences within this sample yield the same CDR3. The chain joins TRBV29-1 to TRBJ1-1; no clear D. Trimming stripped 6 bases from V and 2 bases from J, with 7 bases between. Germline loops: CDR1 SQVTM, CDR2 ANQGSEA. The CDR3 has 11 amino acids. CDR3 sequence: CSVPGNTEAFF. The DNA for the CDR3 is TGCAGCGTCCCGGGTAACACTGAAGCTTTCTTT.

This clone was detected only once. The rearrangement joins TRBV5-4 to TRBJ2-2; TRBD2 matches 7 bases. This CDR3 spans 16 amino acids. The ends lost 6 bases at V and 0 bases at J; junction bases unmatched: 8. Germline assignment: CDR1 SGHNT and CDR2 YYREEE (reference sequence). This CDR3 reads CASTLTSWANTGELFF. The DNA for the CDR3 is TGTGCCAGCACTCTGACTAGCTGGGCGAACACCGGGGAGCTGTTTTTT. The full variable domain, in which reference TRBV5-4 and TRBJ2-2 provide the parts outside the CDR3, is ETGVTQSPTHLIKTRGQQVTLRCSSQSGHNTVSWYQQALGQGPQFIFQYYREEENGRGNFPPRFSGLQFPNYSSELNVNALELDDSALYLCASTLTSWANTGELFFGEGSRLTVL.

This clone has more than one count but fewer than ten. The rearrangement joins TRBV14 to TRBJ2-1; TRBD2 is a possible D gene (7 bases). CDR1 is SGHDN and CDR2 is FVKESK in the germline V gene. Trimming cost V 0 bases and J 2 bases, with 14 bases left between them. This CDR3 spans 17 amino acids. The CDR3 nucleotides are TGTGCCAGCAGCCAAGACCGGGGGGCGAATGCCTACAATGAGCAGTTCTTC. It is translated as CASSQDRGANAYNEQFF. Combining the CDR3 with reference TRBV14 and TRBJ2-1 gives the whole variable domain EAGVTQFPSHSVIEKGQTVTLRCDPISGHDNLYWYRRVMGKEIKFLLHFVKESKQDESGMPNNRFLAERTGGTYSTLKVQPAELEDSGVYFCASSQDRGANAYNEQFFGPGTRLTVL.

V usage is TRBV9 and J usage is TRBJ1-2; D perhaps matches TRBD1 (5 bases). The CDR3 extends over 11 amino acids. The germline V and J ends were trimmed by 0 bases and 10 bases, with 7 bases remaining between them. Germline V gene data show CDR1 as SGDLS and CDR2 as YYNGEE. The CDR3 spells CASSVAGFYTF. The DNA for the CDR3 is TGTGCCAGCAGCGTAGCAGGGTTCTACACCTTC. Full variable domain (rest looked up from reference TRBV9 and TRBJ1-2): DSGVTQTPKHLITATGQRVTLRCSPRSGDLSVYWYQQSLDQGLQFLIQYYNGEERAKGNILERFSAQQFPDLHSELNLSSLELGDSALYFCASSVAGFYTFGSGTRLTVV.

The V and J genes are TRBV11-2 and TRBJ2-1, with D possibly being TRBD2 (5 bases). The ends were cut back, 5 bases at V and 8 bases at J, with 22 bases in the middle. This CDR3 has 16 amino acids. The V gene's germline CDR1 is SGHAT and CDR2 FQNNGV. CDR3 DNA: TGTGCCAGCAGCCCCCGAGGAGGTGTACTGAACCATGAGCAGTTCTTC. It encodes CASSPRGGVLNHEQFF.

The V and J genes are TRBV7-9 and TRBJ1-1; no definite D call. The V end lost 5 bases, the J end lost 6 bases, and 22 bases lay between the germline ends. CDR1 SEHNR and CDR2 FQNEAQ come from the germline V gene (reference sequence). The CDR3 contains 16 residues. This CDR3 is CASSLGGVLRAAEAFF. CDR3 nucleotides: TGTGCCAGCAGCCTGGGTGGGGTCTTACGGGCCGCTGAAGCTTTCTTT.

The chain is built from TRBV7-2 and TRBJ2-7, with no clear D. Trimming stripped 5 bases from V and 5 bases from J, with 13 bases between. CDR3 size: 13 residues. Germline loops: CDR1 SGHTA, CDR2 FQGNSA. DNA for the CDR3: TGTGCCAGCAGCCCCGACGAAATCCACGAGCAGTACTTC. Protein: CASSPDEIHEQYF.

The chain uses TRBV7-3 and TRBJ2-1; a possible D gene is TRBD2 (6 bases). The CDR3 extends over 15 amino acids. Trimming pared 1 base from V and 4 bases from J, leaving 11 bases between. Germline CDR1 SGHTA, CDR2 FQGTGA. The DNA of the CDR3 is TGTGCCAGCAGCTTAAGGGACTCGATATACAATGAGCAGTTCTTC. Its translation is CASSLRDSIYNEQFF.

The chain employs TRBV7-9 and TRBJ2-3; D gene uncertain. Germline CDR1 SEHNR, CDR2 FQNEAQ (reference sequence). This CDR3 comprises 13 residues. V was pared by 4 bases and J by 1 base, with 6 bases between. The CDR3 sequence: CASSSDGTDTQYF. The CDR3, as DNA: TGTGCCAGCAGCTCGGATGGCACAGATACGCAGTATTTT.

The V gene is TRBV7-8, the J gene TRBJ2-5; D is uncertain. V lost 1 base, J lost 1 base, and 4 bases lay in between. Germline CDR1 reads SGHVS; CDR2 reads FQNEAQ. This CDR3 contains 13 residues. DNA of the CDR3: TGTGCCAGCAGCTTAGTTCCCCAAGAGACCCAGTACTTC. It encodes CASSLVPQETQYF.

This clone was counted a single time. The rearrangement uses TRBV6-5 and TRBJ1-1; TRBD1 is a possible D gene (6 bases). V lost 6 bases, J lost 5 bases, and 10 bases lay in between. CDR3 length: 12 residues. CDR1 is MNHEY, CDR2 SVGAGI, per germline. As DNA, the CDR3 is TGTGCCAGCAGACAGGGAAGAACTGAAGCTTTCTTT. This encodes CASRQGRTEAFF.

The count of this clone is one. The rearrangement joins TRBV19 to TRBJ2-1; perhaps TRBD1 as D (6 bases). Germline V gives CDR1 LNHDA, CDR2 SQIVND (reference sequence). Trimming cost V 5 bases and J 6 bases, with 14 bases left between them. This CDR3 is 14 amino acids long. The CDR3 coding sequence is TGTGCCAGTAGTGCCGGACAGCAGGGCAATGAGCAGTTCTTC. This gives the protein CASSAGQQGNEQFF.

The V gene is TRBV6-5, the J gene TRBJ2-5; D may be TRBD2 (6 bases). CDR3 length equals 15 residues. Germline lookup yields CDR1 MNHEY and CDR2 SVGAGI. The V end lost 8 bases, the J end lost 1 base, and 17 bases lay between the germline ends. The DNA of the CDR3 is TGTGCCAGCGGTAAGAAGGGCGGGGCCCAAGAGACCCAGTACTTC. Protein sequence: CASGKKGGAQETQYF.

V and J are TRBV2 and TRBJ1-2; 9 bases line up with TRBD1. The CDR3 sequence is 12 residues long. Trimming removed 5 bases from V and 8 bases from J; junction bases left unmatched: 3. Germline-derived CDR1 and CDR2 are SNHLY and FYNNEI. The CDR3 here is CASSPGTGGYTF. In nucleotides, the CDR3 is TGTGCCAGCAGTCCCGGGACAGGGGGCTACACCTTC.

The chain employs TRBV29-1 and TRBJ2-2; 9 bases are shared with TRBD2. This CDR3 comprises 14 residues. Germline CDR1 is SQVTM and CDR2 is ANQGSEA. The junction had 4 bases not matched to a gene; V was cut back by 4 bases and J by 4 bases. The CDR3 protein is CSVVLAGLTGELFF. The CDR3 DNA is TGCAGCGTTGTACTAGCGGGCCTCACCGGGGAGCTGTTTTTT.

The J gene is TRBJ2-2, the V gene TRBV13, with D possibly matching TRBD2 (5 bases). Germline CDR1 reads PRHDT; CDR2 reads FYEKMQ (reference sequence). The CDR3 is 13 amino acids. Between the trimmed V and J ends, which lost 7 bases and 3 bases, there was a span of 9 bases. CDR3 sequence: CASTLGDTGELFF. The CDR3 DNA sequence: TGTGCCAGCACCTTGGGAGACACCGGGGAGCTGTTTTTT.

The rearrangement joins TRBV27 to TRBJ2-1; 12 nucleotides agree with TRBD2. This CDR3 is built from 15 residues. J lost 3 bases, V lost 6 bases, and 3 bases had no gene match. Germline-derived CDR1 and CDR2 are MNHEY and SMNVEV (reference sequence). CDR3: CASRKLAGGYNEQFF. CDR3 bases: TGTGCCAGCAGGAAACTAGCGGGGGGCTACAATGAGCAGTTCTTC.

DNA of the CDR3: TGCGCCAGCAGCATGGGAAACATCGACACAGATACGCAGTATTTT. This encodes CASSMGNIDTDTQYF. The chain combines TRBV5-1 with TRBJ2-3; no definite D call. The CDR3 is made up of 15 amino acids. Trimming shortened V by 4 bases and J by 2 bases, and 14 bases separated the two germline ends. Germline loops: CDR1 SGHRS, CDR2 YFSETQ.

The rearrangement uses TRBV19 and TRBJ1-6; TRBD1 is a possible D gene (6 bases). CDR1 and CDR2 (germline): LNHDA, SQIVND (reference sequence). V lost 7 bases to trimming and J lost 10 bases, with 20 bases between them. The CDR3 covers 15 residues. CDR3 nucleotides: TGTGCCAGTACCCCTGGGGGGGCAGGAAACTCACCCCTCCACTTT. It specifies CASTPGGAGNSPLHF.

This rearrangement joins TRBV3-1 (or the pseudogene TRBV3-2) to TRBJ2-2, with 7 bases that match TRBD2. Germline V lookup: CDR1 LGHDT, CDR2 YNNKEL (reference sequence). The junction had 14 bases not matched to a gene; V was cut back by 0 bases and J by 13 bases. CDR3 length: 16 residues. The CDR3 reads CASSQDRDLTSLGLFF. The CDR3 nucleotides are TGTGCCAGCAGCCAAGACAGGGATCTGACTAGCCTGGGGCTGTTTTTT.

The CDR3 loop reads CATWAGTEDGEQYF. CDR3 DNA sequence: TGTGCCACATGGGCCGGGACAGAGGACGGAGAGCAGTACTTC. J is TRBJ2-7 and V is TRBV2, with TRBD1 identical over 7 bases. Per germline, CDR1 SNHLY and CDR2 FYNNEI. Unmatched junction bases numbered 16, after V lost 10 bases and J lost 7 bases. This CDR3 comprises 14 residues.

This chain links TRBV6-1 with TRBJ1-6; TRBD1 matches 9 bases. V lost 2 bases, J lost 9 bases, and 8 bases stayed unmatched. The CDR3 is 16 residues long. CDR1 MNHNS and CDR2 SASEGT come from the germline V gene. The CDR3 bases are TGTGCCAGCAGTGAACTTACAGGGGGCTCTACTTCACCCCTCCACTTT. Translated, it gives CASSELTGGSTSPLHF.